The next 11 T cell receptor beta chains were all read from a single sample in a study of T cell changes during pregnancy in multiple sclerosis. Sequencing was performed with immunoSEQ multiplex PCR; in TCRdb, only in-frame clones are kept and a portion is missing. The sample consists of over 35,000 clones, approximately 94% of them appearing once. The source material was CD8+ T cells from peripheral blood mononuclear cells, sampled in the third trimester of pregnancy. All receptors come from a female donor with multiple sclerosis, enrolled in a pregnancy study.

This clone was detected once. The chain employs TRBV19 and TRBJ2-7; 8 nucleotides align to TRBD2. V lost 3 bases and J lost 5; bases outside the gene matches: 9. Germline CDR1 is LNHDA and CDR2 is SQIVND (reference sequence). The CDR3 contains 15 residues. The CDR3 here is CASSILASGLNEQYF. CDR3 nucleotides: TGTGCCAGTAGTATCTTGGCTAGCGGGCTCAACGAGCAGTACTTC.

V and J are TRBV19 and TRBJ2-2; 8 nucleotides match TRBD2. Germline V gives CDR1 LNHDA, CDR2 SQIVND (reference sequence). V trimming: 1 base; J trimming: 7 bases; junction bases outside the gene matches: 2. The CDR3 length is 14 residues. CDR3 bases: TGTGCCAGTAGTATAGCGGGAGGGCTCGGGGAGCTGTTTTTT. Translating gives CASSIAGGLGELFF.

The chain has TRBV27 and TRBJ1-5, with D unresolved. CDR1 MNHEY and CDR2 SMNVEV come from the germline V gene (reference sequence). The ends were cut back, 1 base at V and 6 bases at J, with 7 bases in the middle. The CDR3 is made up of 13 amino acids. This CDR3 reads CASSLFLSQPQHF. CDR3 bases: TGTGCCAGCAGTTTATTTCTCAGTCAGCCCCAGCATTTT.

This chain uses TRBV7-6 with TRBJ2-7; 7 bases fit TRBD2. This CDR3 region has 14 residues. The germline V gene has CDR1 SGHVS and CDR2 FNYEAQ. With V trimmed by 0 bases and J by 5 bases, 4 bases remained unmatched. CDR3 bases: TGTGCCAGCAGCTTAGCGGGGGGGACGGACGAGCAGTACTTC. Translated: CASSLAGGTDEQYF. Variable domain in full (rest from reference TRBV7-6 and TRBJ2-7): GAGVSQSPRYKVTKRGQDVALRCDPISGHVSLYWYRQALGQGPEFLTYFNYEAQQDKSGLPNDRFSAERPEGSISTLTIQRTEQRDSAMYRCASSLAGGTDEQYFGPGTRLTVT.

V gene TRBV20-1 combines with J gene TRBJ2-1; D gene ambiguous. From germline, CDR1 is DFQATT and CDR2 SNEGSKA (reference sequence). This CDR3 is built from 11 residues. CDR3 region: CPFPSYNEQFF. The CDR3 DNA follows: TGCCCCTTCCCGAGTTACAATGAGCAGTTCTTC.

This clone has only a few counts. V and J are TRBV7-9 and TRBJ1-1, with D perhaps TRBD1 (6 bases). Germline V gene data show CDR1 as SEHNR and CDR2 as FQNEAQ (reference sequence). V was pared by 5 bases and J by 1 base, with 11 bases between. CDR3 length: 14 amino acids. CDR3 amino acids: CASSLQGPNTEAFF. The CDR3 region has the DNA TGTGCCAGCAGCCTCCAGGGGCCGAACACTGAAGCTTTCTTT.

The CDR3 DNA is TGCGCCAGCAGCCAAGATCTGGGGCACGAGCAGTACTTC. Its protein product is CASSQDLGHEQYF. The chain uses TRBV4-1 and TRBJ2-7; D is perhaps TRBD1 (5 bases). This CDR3 region has 13 residues. Germline lookup yields CDR1 MGHRA and CDR2 YSYEKL. Trimming cost V 0 bases and J 5 bases, with 8 bases left between them.

This clone was counted once. This chain links TRBV4-1 with TRBJ2-7; D possibly corresponds to TRBD2 (5 bases). Germline values: CDR1 MGHRA, CDR2 YSYEKL. V was cut by 0 bases and J by 2 bases, with 5 bases left in between. CDR3 length equals 13 residues. CDR3 in amino acids: CASSQEGAYEQYF. DNA for the CDR3: TGCGCCAGCAGCCAAGAGGGAGCCTACGAGCAGTACTTC.

The gene calls are TRBV4-1 and TRBJ2-1, with 10 bases aligning to TRBD2. Per the germline V gene, CDR1 is MGHRA and CDR2 is YSYEKL. The junction had 10 bases not matched to a gene; V was cut back by 5 bases and J by 0 bases. There are 18 residues in the CDR3. CDR3 DNA sequence: TGCGCCAGCAGCTGTACTAGCGGGGCCAACTGCTCCTACAATGAGCAGTTCTTC. Protein sequence: CASSCTSGANCSYNEQFF.

This clone was detected only a few times. The rearrangement joins TRBV30 to TRBJ1-5; a possible D gene is TRBD1 (6 bases). V was pared by 3 bases and J by 6 bases, with 15 bases between. Germline V CDR1 and CDR2: GTSNPN, SVGIG (reference sequence). The CDR3 is made up of 14 amino acids. CDR3 coding DNA: TGTGCCTGGAGCCTCACAGGGATGGGTCAGCCCCAGCATTTT. Amino acids: CAWSLTGMGQPQHF.

In DNA, the CDR3 is TGTGCCAGCATCCGCACAGATAGCTCCTACAATGAGCAGTTCTTC. It codes for CASIRTDSSYNEQFF. The rearrangement joins TRBV7-9 to TRBJ2-1; D gene ambiguous. In germline, CDR1 is SEHNR, CDR2 FQNEAQ (reference sequence). With 7 bases removed from V and 0 bases from J, the gap between germline ends came to 13 bases. The CDR3 is 15 amino acids.